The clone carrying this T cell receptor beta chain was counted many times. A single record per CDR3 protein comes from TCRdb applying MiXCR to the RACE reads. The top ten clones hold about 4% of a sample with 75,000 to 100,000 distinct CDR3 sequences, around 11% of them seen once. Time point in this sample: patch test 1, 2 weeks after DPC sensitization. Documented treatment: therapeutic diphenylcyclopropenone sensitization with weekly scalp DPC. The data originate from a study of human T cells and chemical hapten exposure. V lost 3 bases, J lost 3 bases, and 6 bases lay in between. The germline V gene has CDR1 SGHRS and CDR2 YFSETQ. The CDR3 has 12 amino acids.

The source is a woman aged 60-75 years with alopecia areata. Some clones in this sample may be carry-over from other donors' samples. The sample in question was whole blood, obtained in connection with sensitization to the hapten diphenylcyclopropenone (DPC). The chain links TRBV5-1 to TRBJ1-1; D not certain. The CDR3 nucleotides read TGCGCCAGCAGCTCGACTCACACTGAAGCTTTCTTT. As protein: CASSSTHTEAFF.